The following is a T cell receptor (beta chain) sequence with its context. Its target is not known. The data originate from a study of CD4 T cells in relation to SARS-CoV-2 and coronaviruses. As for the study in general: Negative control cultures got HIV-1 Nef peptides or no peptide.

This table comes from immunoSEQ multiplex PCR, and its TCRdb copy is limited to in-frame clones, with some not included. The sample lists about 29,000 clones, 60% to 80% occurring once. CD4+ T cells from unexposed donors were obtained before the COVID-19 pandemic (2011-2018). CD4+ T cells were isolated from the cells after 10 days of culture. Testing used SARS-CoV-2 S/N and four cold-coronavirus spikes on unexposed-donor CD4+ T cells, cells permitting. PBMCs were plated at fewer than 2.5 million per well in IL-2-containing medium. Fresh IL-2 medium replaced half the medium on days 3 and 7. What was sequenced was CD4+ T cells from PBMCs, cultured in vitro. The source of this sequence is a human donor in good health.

In DNA, the CDR3 is TGTGCCAGCAGCGCGCGGGGGTACGAGCAGTACTTC. Its translation: CASSARGYEQYF. This chain joins TRBV14 and TRBJ2-7, with 7 bases aligning to TRBD2. The CDR3 length is 12 residues. The junction had 2 bases not matched to a gene; V was cut back by 5 bases and J by 4 bases. Germline CDR1 and CDR2: SGHDN and FVKESK.